This T cell receptor beta chain was obtained from a study of circulating tumor DNA in untreated peripheral T-cell lymphoma (dated by TCRdb to 2020 to 2023). Looking at the study overall: Serum samples were collected at baseline and serially during treatment to track circulating tumor DNA carrying tumor TCR clonotypes.

Summary of the overall study and its limitations: Among fewer than 30 serially sampled patients, roughly 38% cleared ctDNA after two cycles, and detectable ctDNA after therapy showed a trend toward worse survival. Tumor-specific clonotypes turned up in around 73% of patients, identified from 86% of baseline tissues and from approximately 67% of baseline serum samples. A couple of patients with persistently detectable ctDNA after therapy stayed in remission over approximately ten years of follow-up, so ctDNA persistence did not always predict relapse.

The study used next-generation sequencing of T-cell receptor sequences to monitor peripheral T-cell lymphoma patients receiving frontline treatment on a trial. The CDR3, from cysteine to phenylalanine, totals 14 residues. Of the read, only the CDR3 DNA is kept; its 42 bases are in frame from base 1. The V and J ends are trimmed by 2 bases and 7 bases, leaving 14 bases between them. The germline V gene yields MNHEY for CDR1 and SVGAGI for CDR2. The library was prepared using the immunoSEQ multiplex PCR assay. The clones in this table, taken by TCRdb from immuneACCESS, are in-frame only. Not every clone is retained; where verified, under half of the shortfall comes from an unresolved V gene, and the cause of the rest is unknown. Present in this sample are several hundred clones, 65% to 90% of which were seen just once. 3% to 3.5% of the sample is in the top ten clones. Details on this clone: This receptor's antigen is unknown. Base qualities are not at hand, and no much larger clone is one base apart.

The TCR sequence derives from a human donor with peripheral T-cell lymphoma. The chain employs TRBV6-5 and TRBJ1-2, with the D gene not confidently named. The specimen sequenced was cell-free DNA from blood serum. The DNA sequence reads TGTGCCAGCAGTTACACCAGTTTACCGGGTGGCTACACCTTC. Its protein product is CASSYTSLPGGYTF.